The clone carrying this TCR beta chain was counted a single time. Its antigen is not known. Profiling relied on immunoSEQ multiplex PCR, and the TCRdb table lists in-frame clones only, not all of them. The sample records 45,000 to 65,000 clones, 70% to 90% being singletons. This specimen belongs to a study of OX40 agonist ivuxolimab in advanced cancers. V dropped 4 bases and J dropped 1 base, with 12 bases sitting between them. Germline CDR1 and CDR2: SGHRS and YFSETQ. The CDR3 covers 15 residues. Overall study results and limits: At 0.1 to 3.0 mg/kg, clonal expansion of CD4+ and CD8+ blood T cells had occurred by week 6. Among T cells, CD8+ cells averaged more expanded clones than CD4+ cells.

Patients were ruled out by autoimmune disease history or systemic immunosuppression. This clonotype originated in an adult with an advanced solid tumor such as melanoma, head and neck, liver or kidney cancer. This chain links TRBV5-1 with TRBJ1-3; no definite D call. The sample here was CD4+ or CD8+ T cells sorted from blood, taken in a trial of the OX40 agonist ivuxolimab. The CDR3 protein is CASSPFERSGNTIYF. CDR3 DNA: TGCGCCAGCAGCCCGTTCGAGAGGTCTGGAAACACCATATATTTT.